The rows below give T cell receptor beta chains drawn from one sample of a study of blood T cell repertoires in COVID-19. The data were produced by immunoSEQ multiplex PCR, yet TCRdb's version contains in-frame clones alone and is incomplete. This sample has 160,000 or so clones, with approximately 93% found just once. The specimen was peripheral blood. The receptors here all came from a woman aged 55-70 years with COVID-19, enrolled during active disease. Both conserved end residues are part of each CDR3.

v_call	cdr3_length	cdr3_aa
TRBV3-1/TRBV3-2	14	CASSRGHLNTEAFF
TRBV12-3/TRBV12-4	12	CASNGEGDGYTF
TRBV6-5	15	CASSPTRTGNSPLHF
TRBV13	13	CASTFGDSTEAFF
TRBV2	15	CASRGLAVNTGELFF
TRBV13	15	CASSLGNLRGSEAFF
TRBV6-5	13	CASRTGYNQPQHF
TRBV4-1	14	CASSLDRRNTEAFF
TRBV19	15	CASSPQGGGNQPQHF
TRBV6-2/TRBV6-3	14	CASSYFRGDQPQHF
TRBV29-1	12	CSAADLSDGYTF
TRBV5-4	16	CASSTWGQGAETEAFF
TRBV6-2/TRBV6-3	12	CASSRMGGRQFF
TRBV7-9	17	CASSLALESNSNQPQHF
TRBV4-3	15	CASSQLAGAGYGYTF
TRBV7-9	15	CASSLAGTGAYEQYF
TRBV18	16	CASSRIQGNSGNTIYF
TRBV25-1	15	CASSGLGDNNSPLHF
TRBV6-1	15	CASSPVDRGHYGYTF
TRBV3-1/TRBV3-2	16	CASSQDAGATNEKLFF
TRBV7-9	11	CASSAWTEAFF
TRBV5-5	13	CASSFRGNQPQHF
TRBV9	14	CASSPGQGFYEQYF
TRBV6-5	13	CASRSQGDSPLHF
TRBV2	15	CASSERTGYDQPQHF